One T cell receptor (beta chain) is described in this entry. Researchers ran the PCR with 60 Vbeta and 13 Jbeta primers. Using immunoSEQ multiplex PCR, the repertoire was profiled, and TCRdb retains in-frame clones only, with some absent. The table lists tens of thousands of clones, more than 60% of them singletons. The sample originates from a study of cytomegalovirus exposure and HLA in healthy donors. Looked up from germline, CDR1 is SGDLS and CDR2 is YYNGEE. With 0 bases removed from V and 5 bases from J, the gap between germline ends came to 20 bases. The CDR3 contains 17 residues. Material for sequencing was PBMCs. The clonotype was recovered from a man in his forties or fifties in good health and CMV-seronegative. This sequence joins TRBV9 and TRBJ1-1, with TRBD1 as a possible D gene (5 bases). Here the CDR3 reads CASSVGSIRVRETEAFF. CDR3 coding DNA: TGTGCCAGCAGCGTAGGCTCAATCAGGGTTAGAGAGACTGAAGCTTTCTTT.